This T cell receptor (beta chain) was identified in a study of T cells after yellow fever vaccination. Study results and caveats: Although the secondary response was weaker, it peaked faster, at day 5 versus 15. In post-booster samples, most primary-vaccination clones reappeared (about 95% CD4, about 91% CD8).

The CDR3 length is 14 residues. Trimming left V 0 bases short and J 7 bases short, with 12 bases between. Germline CDR1 and CDR2: DFQATT and SNEGSKA (reference sequence). TCRdb fed the 5' RACE reads into MiXCR, producing one record per CDR3 protein. The table lists 300,000 to 400,000 distinct CDR3 sequences, around 12% of them singletons. A note on this clonotype: The antigen remains undetermined.

The receptor comes from a man aged 18 to 35 who received the YFV17D yellow fever vaccine. This sequence joins TRBV20-1 and TRBJ1-4; D gene uncertain. The sequenced sample was CD4+ T cells sorted from PBMCs, obtained 15 days after the yellow fever booster vaccination. CDR3 loop: CSARDWRPGEKLFF. In nucleotides, the CDR3 is TGCAGTGCTAGAGATTGGAGGCCCGGTGAAAAACTGTTTTTT.